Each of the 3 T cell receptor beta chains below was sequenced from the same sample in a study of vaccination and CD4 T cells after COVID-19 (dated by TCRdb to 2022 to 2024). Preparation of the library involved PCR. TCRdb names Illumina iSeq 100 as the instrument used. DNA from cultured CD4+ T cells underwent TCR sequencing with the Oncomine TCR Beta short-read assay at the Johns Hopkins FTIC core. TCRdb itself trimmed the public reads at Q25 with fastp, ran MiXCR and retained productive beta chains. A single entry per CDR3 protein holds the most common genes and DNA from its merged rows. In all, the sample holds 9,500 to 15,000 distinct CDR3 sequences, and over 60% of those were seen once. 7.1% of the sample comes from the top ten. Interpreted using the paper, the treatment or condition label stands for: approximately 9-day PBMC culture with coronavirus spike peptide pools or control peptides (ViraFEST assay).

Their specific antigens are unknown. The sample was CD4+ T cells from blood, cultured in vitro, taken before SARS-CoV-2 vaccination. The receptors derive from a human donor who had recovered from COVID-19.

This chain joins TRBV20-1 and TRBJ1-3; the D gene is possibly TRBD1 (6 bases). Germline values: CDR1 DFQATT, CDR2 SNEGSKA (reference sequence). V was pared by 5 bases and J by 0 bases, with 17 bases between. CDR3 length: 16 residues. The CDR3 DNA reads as TGCAGTGCTGTTCGACCGGGACACAACTCTGGAAACACCATATATTTT. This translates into CSAVRPGHNSGNTIYF.

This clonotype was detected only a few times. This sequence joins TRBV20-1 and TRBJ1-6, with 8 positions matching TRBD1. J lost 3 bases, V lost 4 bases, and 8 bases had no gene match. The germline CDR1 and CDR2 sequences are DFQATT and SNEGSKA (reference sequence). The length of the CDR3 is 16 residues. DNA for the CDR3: TGCAGTGCTACGACAGGGGCCGAACTCTATAATTCACCCCTCCACTTT. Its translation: CSATTGAELYNSPLHF.

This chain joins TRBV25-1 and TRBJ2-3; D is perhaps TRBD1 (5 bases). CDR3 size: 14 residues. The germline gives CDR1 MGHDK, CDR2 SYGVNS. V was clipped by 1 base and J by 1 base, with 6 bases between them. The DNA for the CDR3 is TGTGCCAGCAGTGAATTGACAGGCACAGATACGCAGTATTTT. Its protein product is CASSELTGTDTQYF.